A selection of T cell receptor beta chains follows, all from one sample in a study of T cells generated in artificial thymic organoids. TCRdb reprocessed the 5' RACE reads via MiXCR and lists one record per CDR3 protein. The sample has thousands of distinct CDR3 sequences, 32% seen once; the top ten hold 2.4%. The sequenced sample consisted of naive CD8+ T cells from blood. The origin of the receptors is a human donor who gave cord blood stem cells for thymic organoid culture, a cardiac surgery patient who gave postnatal thymus, or a blood donor (not recorded which). CDR3s include the opening cysteine and the closing phenylalanine or tryptophan.

TRBJ1-1,TRBV2,CANTEAFF
TRBJ2-2,TRBV4-3,CASSQVWAGEIGELFF
TRBJ2-1,TRBV11-2,CASSLVLAGGDNEQFF
TRBJ1-2,TRBV5-1,CASSLPGESYTF
TRBJ2-7,TRBV5-1,CASSLGLDEQYF
TRBJ2-7,TRBV28,CASSLGLAGSYEQYF
TRBJ1-6,TRBV5-5,CASSFYPDPEISPLHF
TRBJ1-3,TRBV7-8,CASSPVAPGQGSSGNTIYF
TRBJ2-4,TRBV7-9,CASSLAGRAKNIQYF
TRBJ2-4,TRBV14,CASSGVKKNIQCF
TRBJ2-5,TRBV27,CAGRPAGGWGETQYF
TRBJ1-1,TRBV9,CASSASLNTEAFF
TRBJ2-1,TRBV7-2,CASSLPGLPSNEQFF
TRBJ2-2,TRBV7-2,CASSFDVAGGLFF
TRBJ2-7,TRBV27,CASSFGPASAYEQYF
TRBJ1-1,TRBV10-3,CAISESISEAFF